This entry concerns a single T cell receptor (beta chain). The data originate from a study of blood T cell repertoires in COVID-19. Study-wide background: Samples representing acute and convalescent COVID-19 were sourced from the United States, Italy and Spain. Sources were T cells, B-cell-depleted T cells, or PBMCs; the material itself was cDNA or gDNA.

Authors' processing steps: Estimates of nucleated cell counts were drawn from the amplification of reference gene primers. Profiled with immunoSEQ multiplex PCR; TCRdb holds only in-frame clones, not every one. V and J calls and clone size are those listed in that table; D and trimming were worked out from the DNA. The table has hundreds of thousands of clones, approximately 90% seen once. Seattle's enrolled individuals joined amid active infection and were then monitored longitudinally. The germline gives CDR1 MDHEN, CDR2 SYDVKM. Trimming removed 2 bases at V and 5 bases at J, with 10 bases between. The CDR3 spans 15 residues.

Material: peripheral blood. The gene calls are TRBV28 and TRBJ2-6, with a tentative D call TRBD2 (5 bases). The source of this sequence is a man aged 60-69 years with COVID-19, enrolled during active disease. The CDR3 DNA reads TGTGCCAGCAGTTTACCGGGGATTCGGGCCAACGTCCTGACTTTC. It encodes CASSLPGIRANVLTF.